These 15 T cell receptor beta chains share one sample of origin, sequenced in a study of T cell responses to AZD1222 COVID-19 vaccine. Assay: immunoSEQ multiplex PCR; the TCRdb copy retains only in-frame clones and omits some. The repertoire consists of 140,000 to 150,000 clones, with 85% to 95% occurring once and the leading ten covering 2.8%. The source was peripheral blood, collected on day 0 of MenACWY control vaccination. All receptors derive from an adult in good health.

The V call is TRBV7-3, the J call TRBJ1-3; a weak D match, TRBD1 (6 bases). This CDR3 region has 15 residues. Trimming removed 5 bases at V and 0 bases at J, with 11 bases between. In germline, CDR1 is SGHTA, CDR2 FQGTGA. For the CDR3, the DNA is TGTGCCAGCAGCCCCGACAGGAACTCTGGAAACACCATATATTTT. This encodes CASSPDRNSGNTIYF.

The V and J genes are TRBV19 and TRBJ1-2, with D possibly matching TRBD1 (5 bases). The CDR3 sequence is 16 residues long. V was clipped by 1 base and J by 0 bases, with 12 bases between them. The V gene's germline CDR1 is LNHDA and CDR2 SQIVND (reference sequence). This chain's CDR3 is CASSIGSRDSNYGYTF. CDR3 nucleotide sequence: TGTGCCAGTAGTATAGGGTCCCGGGACTCTAACTATGGCTACACCTTC.

V gene TRBV18 combines with J gene TRBJ1-1; 7 nucleotides agree with TRBD1. Germline lookup yields CDR1 KGHSH and CDR2 LQKENI. This CDR3 is 16 amino acids long. J lost 1 base, V lost 3 bases, and 8 bases had no gene match. CDR3 region: CASSPTGSTWNTEAFF. The CDR3 bases are TGTGCCAGCTCACCGACAGGGTCAACATGGAACACTGAAGCTTTCTTT. The variable domain in full, completed from reference TRBV18 and TRBJ1-1, reads NAGVMQNPRHLVRRRGQEARLRCSPMKGHSHVYWYRQLPEEGLKFMVYLQKENIIDESGMPKERFSAEFPKEGPSILRIQQVVRGDSAAYFCASSPTGSTWNTEAFFGQGTRLTVV.

The chain is built from TRBV18 and TRBJ1-3, with a possible D match to TRBD1 (5 bases). Germline-derived CDR1 and CDR2 are KGHSH and LQKENI. This CDR3 has 15 amino acids. Trimming pared 4 bases from V and 4 bases from J, leaving 14 bases between. The CDR3 DNA is TGTGCCAGCTCACTACCTGGGGGGGTCGGAAACACCATATATTTT. It encodes CASSLPGGVGNTIYF.

The V and J genes are TRBV5-4 and TRBJ1-2; unclear D gene. Germline CDR1 reads SGHNT; CDR2 reads YYREEE (reference sequence). With 2 bases removed from V and 4 bases from J, the gap between germline ends came to 9 bases. The CDR3 runs to 13 residues. The CDR3 DNA reads TGTGCCAGCAGCTTTGACCAGGCCTATGGCTACACCTTC. This gives the protein CASSFDQAYGYTF.

V and J are TRBV7-9 and TRBJ1-1; 9 nucleotides line up with TRBD1. Trimming at V came to 0 bases and at J to 4 bases, leaving 3 bases not matched to a gene. The CDR3 runs 15 residues. Germline loops: CDR1 SEHNR, CDR2 FQNEAQ (reference sequence). The CDR3 bases are TGTGCCAGCAGCTTAGCGAGGGACAGGGTCACTGAAGCTTTCTTT. Its protein product is CASSLARDRVTEAFF.

V and J are TRBV29-1 and TRBJ1-3, with D maybe TRBD1 (5 bases). From germline, CDR1 is SQVTM and CDR2 ANQGSEA. This CDR3 comprises 15 residues. V was pared by 4 bases and J by 0 bases, with 13 bases between. The CDR3 here is CSVGVGANSGNTIYF. The CDR3 DNA sequence: TGCAGCGTTGGGGTAGGGGCGAACTCTGGAAACACCATATATTTT.

The gene calls are TRBV19 and TRBJ2-1, with a tentative D call TRBD1 (5 bases). The CDR3 totals 12 residues. CDR1 and CDR2 (germline): LNHDA, SQIVND (reference sequence). V lost 8 bases, J lost 6 bases, and 11 bases lay in between. The CDR3 DNA follows: TGTGCCAGTGGGGCACAGCTCAATGAGCAGTTCTTC. Translating gives CASGAQLNEQFF.

The chain employs TRBV6-5 and TRBJ1-5, with 10 bases aligning to TRBD1. J was trimmed by 4 bases and V by 2 bases; bases with no gene match: 2. This CDR3 is built from 15 residues. The germline gives CDR1 MNHEY, CDR2 SVGAGI. The CDR3 reads CASSYGQGGNQPQHF. The DNA for the CDR3 is TGTGCCAGCAGTTACGGACAGGGGGGAAATCAGCCCCAGCATTTT.

J is TRBJ2-7 and V is TRBV4-1; D may be TRBD2 (7 bases). The CDR3 extends over 15 amino acids. V lost 3 bases, J lost 2 bases, and 14 bases lay in between. The V gene's germline CDR1 is MGHRA and CDR2 YSYEKL. The CDR3 sequence is CASSHMEGGAYEQYF. The CDR3, as DNA: TGCGCCAGCAGCCACATGGAAGGGGGGGCCTACGAGCAGTACTTC.

This chain uses TRBV6-5 with TRBJ2-1; the match to TRBD2 covers 12 bases. The CDR3 contains 14 residues. Germline CDR1 reads MNHEY; CDR2 reads SVGAGI. Unmatched junction bases numbered 2, after V lost 5 bases and J lost 6 bases. This CDR3 reads CASSRLAGANEQFF. The DNA for the CDR3 is TGTGCCAGCAGTCGACTAGCGGGAGCCAATGAGCAGTTCTTC.

This clone was observed a handful of times. The chain carries TRBV5-1 and TRBJ1-3, with D maybe TRBD1 (5 bases). Trimming removed 3 bases at V and 0 bases at J, with 7 bases between. The CDR3 loop spans 14 amino acids. Per germline, CDR1 SGHRS and CDR2 YFSETQ. CDR3 sequence reads: CASSSGGSGNTIYF. For the CDR3, the DNA is TGCGCCAGCAGCTCCGGGGGCTCTGGAAACACCATATATTTT.

The chain recombines TRBV19 with TRBJ2-2; no reliable D call. The CDR3 spans 13 residues. Trimming cost V 5 bases and J 5 bases, with 9 bases left between them. The germline gives CDR1 LNHDA, CDR2 SQIVND (reference sequence). The CDR3 coding sequence is TGTGCCAGTAGTTTCGCCATTACCGGGGAGCTGTTTTTT. Translation gives CASSFAITGELFF.

The chain links TRBV6-5 to TRBJ2-5; possibly TRBD2 for D (5 bases). V was pared by 7 bases and J by 5 bases, with 14 bases between. The CDR3 consists of 13 residues. The V gene's germline CDR1 is MNHEY and CDR2 SVGAGI. CDR3 nucleotide sequence: TGTGCCAGCACCTACAGAGGGAGTGAGACCCAGTACTTC. Translating it yields CASTYRGSETQYF.

The chain's CDR3 is CATSRDDDTFYGYTF. DNA for the CDR3: TGTGCCACCAGCAGAGATGATGACACGTTCTATGGCTACACCTTC. This sequence joins TRBV15 and TRBJ1-2; D is unclear. This CDR3 region has 15 residues. Germline loops: CDR1 LNHNV, CDR2 YYDKDF (reference sequence). The V end was cut by 0 bases, the J end by 4 bases, with 12 bases between.